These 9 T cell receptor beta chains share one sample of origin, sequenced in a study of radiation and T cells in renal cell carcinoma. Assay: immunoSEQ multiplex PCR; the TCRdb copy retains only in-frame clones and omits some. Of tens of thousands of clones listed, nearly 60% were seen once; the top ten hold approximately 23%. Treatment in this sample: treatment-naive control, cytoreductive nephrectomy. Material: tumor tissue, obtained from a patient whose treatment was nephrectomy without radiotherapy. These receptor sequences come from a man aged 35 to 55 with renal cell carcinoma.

CDR3 residues: CASSGGLAVAQYF. DNA for the CDR3: TGTGCCAGCAGCGGGGGTCTCGCGGTGGCGCAGTATTTT. V usage is TRBV9 and J usage is TRBJ2-3; D gene ambiguous. Germline CDR1 reads SGDLS; CDR2 reads YYNGEE. The CDR3 length is 13 residues. V was clipped by 3 bases and J by 10 bases, with 15 bases between them.

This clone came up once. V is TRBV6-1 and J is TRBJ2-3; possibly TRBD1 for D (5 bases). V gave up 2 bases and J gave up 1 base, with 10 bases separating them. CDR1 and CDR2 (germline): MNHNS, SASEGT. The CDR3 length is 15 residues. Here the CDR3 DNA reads TGTGCCAGCAGTGAAATGTCCAGGGGCACAGATACGCAGTATTTT. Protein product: CASSEMSRGTDTQYF.

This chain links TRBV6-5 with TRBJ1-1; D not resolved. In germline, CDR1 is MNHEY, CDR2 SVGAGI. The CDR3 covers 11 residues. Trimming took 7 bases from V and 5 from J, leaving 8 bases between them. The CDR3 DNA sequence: TGTGCCAGCACACGGGGAACTGAAGCTTTCTTT. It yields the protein CASTRGTEAFF.

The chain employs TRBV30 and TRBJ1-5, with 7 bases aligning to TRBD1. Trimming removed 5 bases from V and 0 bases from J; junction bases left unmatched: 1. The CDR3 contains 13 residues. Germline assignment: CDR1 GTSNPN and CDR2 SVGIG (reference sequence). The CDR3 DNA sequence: TGTGCCTGGGGACAGGATAGCAATCAGCCCCAGCATTTT. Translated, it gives CAWGQDSNQPQHF. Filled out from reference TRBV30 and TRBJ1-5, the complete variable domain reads SQTIHQWPATLVQPVGSPLSLECTVEGTSNPNLYWYRQAAGRGLQLLFYSVGIGQISSEVPQNLSASRPQDRQFILSSKKLLLSDSGFYLCAWGQDSNQPQHFGDGTRLSIL.

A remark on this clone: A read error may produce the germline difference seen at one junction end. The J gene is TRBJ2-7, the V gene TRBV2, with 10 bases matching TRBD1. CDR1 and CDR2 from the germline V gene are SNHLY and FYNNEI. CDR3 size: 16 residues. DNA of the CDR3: TGTGCCAGCAGTGAAGCCCCCGGGACAGGGGTACCAATTCACTTCTTC. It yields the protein CASSEAPGTGVPIHFF. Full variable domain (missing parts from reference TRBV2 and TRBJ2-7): EPEVTQTPSHQVTQMGQEVILRCVPISNHLYFYWYRQILGQKVEFLVSFYNNEISEKSEIFDDQFSVERPDGSNFTLKIRSTKLEDSAMYFCASSEAPGTGVPIHFFGPGTRLTVT.

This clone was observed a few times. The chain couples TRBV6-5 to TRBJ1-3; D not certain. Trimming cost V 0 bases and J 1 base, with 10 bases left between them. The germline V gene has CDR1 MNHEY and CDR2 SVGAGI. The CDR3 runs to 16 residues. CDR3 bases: TGTGCCAGCAGTTACTCAGGAGTTACTTCTGGAAACACCATATATTTT. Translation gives CASSYSGVTSGNTIYF.

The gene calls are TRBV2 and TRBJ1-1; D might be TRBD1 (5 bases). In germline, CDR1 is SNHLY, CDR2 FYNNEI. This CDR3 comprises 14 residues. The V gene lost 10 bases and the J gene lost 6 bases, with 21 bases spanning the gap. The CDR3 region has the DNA TGTGCCACCAGCAACTCGGCAGGGAGGGCTGAAGCTTTCTTT. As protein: CATSNSAGRAEAFF.

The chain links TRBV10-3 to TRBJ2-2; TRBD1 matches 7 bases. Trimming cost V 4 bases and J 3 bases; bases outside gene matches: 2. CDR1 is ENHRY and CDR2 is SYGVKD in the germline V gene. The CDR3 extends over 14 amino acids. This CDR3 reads CAISGDRDTGELFF. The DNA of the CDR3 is TGTGCCATCAGTGGGGACAGAGACACCGGGGAGCTGTTTTTT.

In DNA, the CDR3 is TGCGCCAGCAGCTTGGGGTTCTCCGGGGGGCAGGGTCCAACTAATGAAAAACTGTTTTTT. Its protein product is CASSLGFSGGQGPTNEKLFF. This sequence joins TRBV5-1 and TRBJ1-4, with a tentative D call TRBD1 (6 bases). Between the trimmed V and J ends, which lost 0 bases and 0 bases, there was a span of 21 bases. CDR3 length equals 20 residues. CDR1 and CDR2 from the germline V gene are SGHRS and YFSETQ.